The 27 T cell receptor beta chains in this list originate from one sample, sequenced in a study of glioma-infiltrating T cells after dendritic cell vaccination. Assay used: immunoSEQ multiplex PCR; TCRdb lists only in-frame clones, some missing. The repertoire holds about 92,000 clones, 80% to 90% seen once, with around 14% in the top ten. The source was blood, collected before dendritic cell vaccination. The source is a human donor with glioblastoma.

This clone was detected only a few times. The CDR3, as DNA: TGTGCCAGCAGTTTACTAGCGGGAGTAAACATTCAGTACTTC. Its translation: CASSLLAGVNIQYF. The chain couples TRBV27 to TRBJ2-4; 10 bases fit TRBD2. Germline CDR1 MNHEY, CDR2 SMNVEV (reference sequence). V lost 2 bases to trimming and J lost 6 bases; unmatched junction nucleotides: 1. The CDR3 spans 14 residues.

This chain joins TRBV6-1 and TRBJ1-5; 7 nucleotides line up with TRBD1. The CDR3 sequence is 18 residues long. The V segment lost 1 base and the J segment 7 bases; nucleotides outside the gene matches: 16. Germline CDR1 is MNHNS and CDR2 is SASEGT. Here the CDR3 DNA reads TGTGCCAGCAGTGAAGATCGGTCCGCACAGGGGAAAGGCCAGCCCCAGCATTTT. Translation gives CASSEDRSAQGKGQPQHF.

The V gene is TRBV5-4, the J gene TRBJ1-4; TRBD1 is a possible D gene (6 bases). V lost 1 base and J lost 2, with 9 bases in between. In germline, CDR1 is SGHNT, CDR2 YYREEE (reference sequence). The CDR3 contains 15 residues. CDR3 DNA: TGTGCCAGCAGCTTGACGGGGGGCACTAATGAAAAACTGTTTTTT. Encoded protein: CASSLTGGTNEKLFF.

The chain links TRBV7-9 to TRBJ1-2; D possibly corresponds to TRBD1 (6 bases). The V and J ends lost 11 bases and 2 bases respectively, with 18 bases between them. The CDR3 runs to 14 residues. Germline V gene data show CDR1 as SEHNR and CDR2 as FQNEAQ (reference sequence). Here the CDR3 reads CAGGEDSRNYGYTF. As DNA, the CDR3 is TGTGCCGGGGGGGAGGACAGCCGGAACTATGGCTACACCTTC.

The genes are TRBV29-1 and TRBJ1-1; possible D gene TRBD1, 5 bases. This CDR3 is 13 amino acids long. Trimming shortened V by 3 bases and J by 4 bases, and 12 bases separated the two germline ends. CDR1 SQVTM and CDR2 ANQGSEA come from the germline V gene. CDR3 sequence: CSVDNGGGTEAFF. CDR3 nucleotide sequence: TGCAGCGTTGATAATGGGGGAGGCACTGAAGCTTTCTTT.

V usage is TRBV2 and J usage is TRBJ2-5; 10 bases fit TRBD1. Germline CDR1 and CDR2: SNHLY and FYNNEI. The CDR3 runs 14 residues. With V trimmed by 6 bases and J by 3 bases, 4 bases remained unmatched. This CDR3 reads CASRAGTGEETQYF. CDR3 DNA: TGTGCCAGCAGAGCCGGGACAGGGGAAGAGACCCAGTACTTC.

The CDR3 sequence is CASTGSDRGHGYTF. The CDR3 nucleotides read TGTGCCAGCACTGGCTCCGACAGGGGGCATGGCTACACCTTC. The chain links TRBV2 to TRBJ1-2, with 10 bases aligning to TRBD1. V gave up 7 bases and J gave up 6 bases; unmatched junction bases: 8. Germline V gene lookup returns CDR1 SNHLY and CDR2 FYNNEI. This CDR3 spans 14 amino acids.

V is TRBV4-1 and J is TRBJ2-7; D is ambiguous. Trimming took off 9 bases at V and 0 bases at J, with 15 bases between the two ends. The CDR3 runs 14 residues. The V gene's germline CDR1 is MGHRA and CDR2 YSYEKL. The CDR3 sequence: CASRPGLGSYEQYF. Here the CDR3 DNA reads TGCGCCAGTCGACCCGGCCTAGGCTCCTACGAGCAGTACTTC.

This chain joins TRBV30 and TRBJ2-1, with 16 bases matching TRBD2. The CDR3 length is 18 residues. Germline V lookup: CDR1 GTSNPN, CDR2 SVGIG (reference sequence). After removal of 1 base from V and 3 bases from J, the junction contained 6 bases not matched to a gene. The DNA of the CDR3 is TGTGCCTGGAGTGGCGGGACTAGCGGGAGGGCCCACTACAATGAGCAGTTCTTC. This sequence encodes CAWSGGTSGRAHYNEQFF.

CDR3 residues: CASIQQAGRYNEQFF. CDR3 nucleotides: TGTGCCAGCATCCAACAAGCGGGGCGGTACAATGAGCAGTTCTTC. V and J are TRBV6-5 and TRBJ2-1, with 7 bases lining up with TRBD2. CDR1 MNHEY and CDR2 SVGAGI come from the germline V gene. The CDR3 is made up of 15 amino acids. J gave up 4 bases and V 7 bases, and 10 bases lay outside the gene matches.

In this sample, this clone turned up a few times. The chain has TRBV6-1 and TRBJ1-3; D is uncertain. CDR3 length: 13 amino acids. Germline values: CDR1 MNHNS, CDR2 SASEGT. V lost 2 bases and J 1 base, leaving 3 bases between the germline ends. CDR3 bases: TGTGCCAGCAGTGAACAATCTGGAAACACCATATATTTT. Translation: CASSEQSGNTIYF.

Remarks on this clone: Other nucleotide sequences in the sample specify the same CDR3. V and J are TRBV7-7 and TRBJ2-3, with TRBD2 matching over 8 bases. With 1 base clipped from V and 1 base from J, the junction kept 1 base outside the gene matches. The CDR3 runs to 15 residues. Germline V lookup: CDR1 SSHAT, CDR2 FNYEAQ (reference sequence). In nucleotides, the CDR3 is TGTGCCAGCAGCTTAGGTAGCGGGGGCACAGATACGCAGTATTTT. It specifies CASSLGSGGTDTQYF.

V and J are TRBV15 and TRBJ2-1; the match to TRBD2 covers 9 bases. This CDR3 is built from 15 residues. J lost 3 bases, V lost 4 bases, and 4 bases had no gene match. Germline V gene data show CDR1 as LNHNV and CDR2 as YYDKDF (reference sequence). The CDR3 reads CATSTSGGSYNEQFF. The CDR3 region has the DNA TGTGCCACCAGCACCAGCGGGGGGAGCTACAATGAGCAGTTCTTC.

V and J are TRBV10-2 and TRBJ1-1; 9 positions match TRBD1. The V segment lost 6 bases and the J segment 1 base; nucleotides outside the gene matches: 3. The CDR3 extends over 14 amino acids. The germline CDR1 and CDR2 sequences are WSHSY and SAAADI. The CDR3 nucleotides are TGCGCCAGCAGCCGGGGACAGGGGAACACTGAAGCTTTCTTT. Amino acid sequence: CASSRGQGNTEAFF.

The chain combines TRBV5-5 with TRBJ2-3; no reliable D call. CDR1 is SGHKS and CDR2 is YYEKEE in the germline V gene (reference sequence). The CDR3 totals 15 residues. Trimming took 2 bases from V and 2 from J, leaving 12 bases between them. The CDR3 loop reads CASSFGTVLTDTQYF. CDR3 coding DNA: TGTGCCAGCAGCTTCGGCACAGTTCTCACAGATACGCAGTATTTT.

The V call is TRBV4-3, the J call TRBJ2-7; TRBD1 agrees at 9 bases. This CDR3 region has 19 residues. V was clipped by 1 base and J by 1 base; unmatched bases: 14. Germline CDR1 reads LGHNA; CDR2 reads YSLEER. The CDR3 loop reads CASSQALGQGVGGSYEQYF. In DNA form, the CDR3 reads TGCGCCAGCAGCCAAGCCTTGGGACAGGGAGTGGGGGGTTCCTACGAGCAGTACTTC.

V is TRBV4-1 and J is TRBJ2-1; TRBD2 matches at 12 bases. J was trimmed by 0 bases and V by 3 bases; bases with no gene match: 12. CDR3 length: 20 residues. Germline-derived CDR1 and CDR2 are MGHRA and YSYEKL. CDR3 coding DNA: TGCGCCAGCAGCCAGGAAGCCACTAGCGGGGGGTTCGCCTCCTACAATGAGCAGTTCTTC. As protein: CASSQEATSGGFASYNEQFF.

V is TRBV5-1 and J is TRBJ2-5; 13 positions agree with TRBD2. Germline V lookup: CDR1 SGHRS, CDR2 YFSETQ. The J segment lost 5 bases and the V segment lost 1 base, leaving 8 bases of the junction unmatched. This CDR3 has 17 residues. CDR3 loop: CASSLHRTSGSGETQYF. CDR3 in DNA: TGCGCCAGCAGCTTGCATAGGACTAGCGGGAGTGGTGAGACCCAGTACTTC.

J is TRBJ2-3 and V is TRBV5-1, with 9 bases fitting TRBD2. The CDR3 spans 15 residues. Trimming cost V 4 bases and J 3 bases; bases outside gene matches: 6. The germline V gene encodes CDR1 SGHRS and CDR2 YFSETQ. The CDR3 loop is CASSGGTSMTDTQYF. DNA for the CDR3: TGCGCCAGCAGCGGCGGGACTAGCATGACAGATACGCAGTATTTT.

The chain links TRBV13 to TRBJ2-1; TRBD2 aligns across 8 bases. The CDR3 has 12 residues. The germline V gene encodes CDR1 PRHDT and CDR2 FYEKMQ (reference sequence). The trim removed 7 bases at V and 7 bases at J, leaving 3 bases unmatched. Written as DNA, the CDR3 is TGTGCCAGCACCTCGGGGGGGAATGAGCAGTTCTTC. Translating it yields CASTSGGNEQFF.

The genes are TRBV7-3 and TRBJ2-1; D unresolved. Trimming shortened V by 2 bases and J by 10 bases, and 12 bases separated the two germline ends. CDR3 size: 13 residues. Germline V gene sequence: CDR1 SGHTA, CDR2 FQGTGA. CDR3 amino acids: CASSLLTRSEQFF. The DNA for the CDR3 is TGTGCCAGCAGCTTATTGACGAGGTCGGAGCAGTTCTTC.

V is TRBV2 and J is TRBJ2-5; 7 bases are shared with TRBD2. CDR1 and CDR2 from the germline V gene are SNHLY and FYNNEI. This CDR3 spans 15 amino acids. After removal of 6 bases from V and 0 bases from J, the junction contained 7 bases not matched to a gene. CDR3 sequence: CASSRRGEYQETQYF. The CDR3 coding sequence is TGTGCCAGCAGCCGTCGGGGGGAGTACCAAGAGACCCAGTACTTC.

The count of this clone is one. The J gene is TRBJ1-5, the V gene TRBV2, with 8 bases matching TRBD1. Germline lookup yields CDR1 SNHLY and CDR2 FYNNEI. This CDR3 region has 17 residues. Trimming took 6 bases from V and 4 from J; bases not matched to a gene: 14. For the CDR3, the DNA is TGTGCCAGCAGGGACGAGGTCGACAGGGGCCTTAATCAGCCCCAGCATTTT. This gives the protein CASRDEVDRGLNQPQHF.

The chain is built from TRBV2 and TRBJ2-1; possible D gene TRBD1, 6 bases. The CDR3 loop spans 12 amino acids. Germline V gives CDR1 SNHLY, CDR2 FYNNEI. V lost 10 bases to trimming and J lost 6 bases, with 13 bases between them. CDR3 protein: CAKGQLGNEQFF. The CDR3 DNA follows: TGTGCCAAAGGACAGCTGGGCAATGAGCAGTTCTTC.

The chain uses TRBV6-5 and TRBJ1-1, with D possibly being TRBD1 (6 bases). The germline V and J ends were trimmed by 6 bases and 1 base, with 12 bases remaining between them. From germline, CDR1 is MNHEY and CDR2 SVGAGI. The CDR3 runs to 14 residues. The CDR3 nucleotides are TGTGCCAGCAGCAAACGGACAGAGAACACTGAAGCTTTCTTT. Translated, it gives CASSKRTENTEAFF.

V usage is TRBV21-1 and J usage is TRBJ2-5; no DNA check was done on the table's D call, TRBD1. TRBV21-1 is a pseudogene segment. This CDR3 spans 15 amino acids. The CDR3 spells CASSKEAGSPGDQYF. The CDR3 DNA reads TGTGCCAGCAGCAAAGAAGCAGGGTCACCTGGGGACCAGTACTTC.

This clone was picked up many times. CDR3 residues: CASSARDSVFSGNTIYF. The CDR3 DNA follows: TGCGCCAGCAGCGCCCGGGACAGCGTCTTCTCTGGAAACACCATATATTTT. The V call is TRBV5-1, the J call TRBJ1-3; TRBD1 matches at 7 bases. Germline trimming cut 4 bases from V and 0 bases from J; bases unmatched to any gene: 10. This CDR3 contains 17 residues. CDR1 is SGHRS and CDR2 is YFSETQ in the germline V gene.